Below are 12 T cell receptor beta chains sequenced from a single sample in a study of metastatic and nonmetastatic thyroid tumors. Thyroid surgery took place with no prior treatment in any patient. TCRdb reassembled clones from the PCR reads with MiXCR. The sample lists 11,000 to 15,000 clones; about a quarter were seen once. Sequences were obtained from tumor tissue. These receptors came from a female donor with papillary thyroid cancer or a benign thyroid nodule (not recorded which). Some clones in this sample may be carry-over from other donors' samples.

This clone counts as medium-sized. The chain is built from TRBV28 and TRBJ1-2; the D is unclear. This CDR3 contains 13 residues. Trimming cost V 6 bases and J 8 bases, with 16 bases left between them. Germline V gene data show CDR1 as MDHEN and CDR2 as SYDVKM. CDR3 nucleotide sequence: TGTGCCAGCAGAAAAGGACCGGCTTCAGGCTACACCTTC. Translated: CASRKGPASGYTF.

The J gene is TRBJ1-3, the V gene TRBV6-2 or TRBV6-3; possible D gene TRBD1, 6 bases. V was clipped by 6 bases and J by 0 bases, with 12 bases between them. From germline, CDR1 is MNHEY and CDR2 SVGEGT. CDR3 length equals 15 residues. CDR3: CASSFDRSSGNTIYF. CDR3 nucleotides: TGTGCCAGCAGCTTCGACAGGAGCTCTGGAAACACCATATATTTT.

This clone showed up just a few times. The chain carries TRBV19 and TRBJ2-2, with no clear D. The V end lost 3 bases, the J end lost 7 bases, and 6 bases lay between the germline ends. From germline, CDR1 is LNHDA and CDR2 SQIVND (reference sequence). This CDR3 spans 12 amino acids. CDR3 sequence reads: CASSIGYGELFF. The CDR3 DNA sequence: TGTGCCAGTAGTATCGGCTACGGGGAGCTGTTTTTT. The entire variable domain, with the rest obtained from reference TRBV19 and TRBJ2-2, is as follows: DGGITQSPKYLFRKEGQNVTLSCEQNLNHDAMYWYRQDPGQGLRLIYYSQIVNDFQKGDIAEGYSVSREKKESFPLTVTSAQKNPTAFYLCASSIGYGELFFGEGSRLTVL.

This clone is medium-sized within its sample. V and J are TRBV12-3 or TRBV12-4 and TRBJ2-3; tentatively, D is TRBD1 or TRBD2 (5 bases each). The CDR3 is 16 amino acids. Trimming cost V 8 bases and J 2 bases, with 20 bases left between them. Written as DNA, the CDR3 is TGTGCCAGCCGAGGGACCGACAGTGAGTCCACAGATACGCAGTATTTT. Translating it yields CASRGTDSESTDTQYF.

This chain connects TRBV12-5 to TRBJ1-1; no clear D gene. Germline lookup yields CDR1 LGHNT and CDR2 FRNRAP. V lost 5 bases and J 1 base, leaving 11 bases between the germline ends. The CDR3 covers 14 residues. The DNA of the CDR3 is TGTGCTAGTGGTCCGGAACAAGCGAACACTGAAGCTTTCTTT. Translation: CASGPEQANTEAFF.

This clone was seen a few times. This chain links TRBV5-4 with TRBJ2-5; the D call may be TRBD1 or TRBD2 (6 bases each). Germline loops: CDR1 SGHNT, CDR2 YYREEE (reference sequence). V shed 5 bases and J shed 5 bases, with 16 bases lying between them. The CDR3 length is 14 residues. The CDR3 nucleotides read TGTGCCAGCAGTCAATGGCAGGGGAGGGAGACCCAGTACTTC. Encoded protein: CASSQWQGRETQYF.

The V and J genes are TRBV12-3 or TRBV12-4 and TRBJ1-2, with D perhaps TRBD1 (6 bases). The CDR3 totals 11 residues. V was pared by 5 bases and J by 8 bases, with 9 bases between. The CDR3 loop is CASSKGVGYTF. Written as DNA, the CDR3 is TGTGCCAGCAGTAAGGGGGTCGGCTACACCTTC.

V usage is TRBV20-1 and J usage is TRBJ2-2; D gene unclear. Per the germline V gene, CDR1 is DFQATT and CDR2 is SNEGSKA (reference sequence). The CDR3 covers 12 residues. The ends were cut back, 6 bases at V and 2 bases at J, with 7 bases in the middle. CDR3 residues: CSAPHNTGELFF. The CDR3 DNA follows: TGCAGTGCCCCGCACAACACCGGGGAGCTGTTTTTT.

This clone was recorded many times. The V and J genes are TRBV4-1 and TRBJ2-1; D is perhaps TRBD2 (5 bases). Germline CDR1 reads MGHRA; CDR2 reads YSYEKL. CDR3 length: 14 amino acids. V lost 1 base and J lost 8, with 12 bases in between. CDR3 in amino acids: CASSQGSGLDEQFF. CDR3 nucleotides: TGCGCCAGCAGCCAAGGTTCGGGGTTGGATGAGCAGTTCTTC.

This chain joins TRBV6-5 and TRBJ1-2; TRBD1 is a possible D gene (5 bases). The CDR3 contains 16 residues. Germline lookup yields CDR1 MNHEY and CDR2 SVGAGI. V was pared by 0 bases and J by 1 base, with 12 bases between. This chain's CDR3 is CASSYSLSTVNYGYTF. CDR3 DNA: TGTGCCAGCAGTTACTCCTTATCGACAGTTAACTATGGCTACACCTTC.

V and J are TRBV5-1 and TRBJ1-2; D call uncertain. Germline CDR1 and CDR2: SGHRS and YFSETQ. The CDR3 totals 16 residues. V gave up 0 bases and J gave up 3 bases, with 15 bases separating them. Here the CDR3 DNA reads TGCGCCAGCAGCTTGGGCGTCAGCACCCTCGACTATGGCTACACCTTC. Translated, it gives CASSLGVSTLDYGYTF.

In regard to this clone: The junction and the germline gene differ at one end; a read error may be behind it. Here the CDR3 reads CASSLDPGSSNDQYF. CDR3 coding DNA: TGTGCCAGCAGCTTAGATCCAGGGAGCTCAAACGATCAGTACTTC. The V call is TRBV11-2, the J call TRBJ2-7; D possibly uses TRBD1 or TRBD2 (5 bases each). Germline values: CDR1 SGHAT, CDR2 FQNNGV. The CDR3 spans 15 residues.